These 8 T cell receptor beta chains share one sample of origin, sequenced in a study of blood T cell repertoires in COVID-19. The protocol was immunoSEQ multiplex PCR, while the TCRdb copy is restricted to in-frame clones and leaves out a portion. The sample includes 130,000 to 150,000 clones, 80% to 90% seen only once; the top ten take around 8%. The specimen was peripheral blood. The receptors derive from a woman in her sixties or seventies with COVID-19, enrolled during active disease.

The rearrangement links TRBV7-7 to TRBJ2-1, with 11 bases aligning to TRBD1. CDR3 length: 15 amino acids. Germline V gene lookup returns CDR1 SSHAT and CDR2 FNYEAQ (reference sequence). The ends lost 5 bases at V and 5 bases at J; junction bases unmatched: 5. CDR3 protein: CASSRGQGGDNEQFF. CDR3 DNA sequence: TGTGCCAGCAGCCGGGGACAGGGGGGTGACAATGAGCAGTTCTTC.

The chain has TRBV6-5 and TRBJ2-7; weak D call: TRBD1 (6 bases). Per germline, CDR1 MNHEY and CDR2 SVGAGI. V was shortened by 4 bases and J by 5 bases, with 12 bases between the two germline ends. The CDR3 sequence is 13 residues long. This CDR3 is CASSSYRVNEQYF. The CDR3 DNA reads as TGTGCCAGCAGTTCTTACAGGGTTAACGAGCAGTACTTC.

This CDR3 reads CASSQDGTENQPQHF. The CDR3 DNA reads TGTGCCAGCAGCCAAGATGGGACAGAAAATCAGCCCCAGCATTTT. The chain couples TRBV3-1 (or the pseudogene TRBV3-2) to TRBJ1-5; 7 bases are shared with TRBD1. Germline V lookup: CDR1 LGHDT, CDR2 YNNKEL (reference sequence). This CDR3 has 15 amino acids. The V gene end was trimmed by 0 bases and the J gene end by 4 bases; junction bases not matched to a gene: 3.

CDR3: CASSTSHVSGANVLTF. The CDR3 DNA reads TGTGCCAGTAGCACATCGCATGTCTCTGGGGCCAACGTCCTGACTTTC. The chain combines TRBV19 with TRBJ2-6; D is unresolved. Trimming shortened V by 6 bases and J by 0 bases, and 12 bases separated the two germline ends. In germline, CDR1 is LNHDA, CDR2 SQIVND (reference sequence). The CDR3 totals 16 residues.

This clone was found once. The CDR3 DNA reads TGTGCCAGCAGTGAATCTCCCGATAGTACGCAGTATTTT. Protein: CASSESPDSTQYF. The rearrangement uses TRBV25-1 and TRBJ2-3; D is undetermined. V lost 1 base and J 8 bases, leaving 10 bases between the germline ends. Germline CDR1 and CDR2: MGHDK and SYGVNS. CDR3 size: 13 residues.

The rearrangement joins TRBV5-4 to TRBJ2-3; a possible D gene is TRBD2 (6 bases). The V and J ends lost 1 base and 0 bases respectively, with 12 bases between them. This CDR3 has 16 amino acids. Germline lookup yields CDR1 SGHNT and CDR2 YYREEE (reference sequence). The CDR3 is CASSLLASASTDTQYF. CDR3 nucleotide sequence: TGTGCCAGCAGCTTGCTGGCTAGCGCCAGCACAGATACGCAGTATTTT.

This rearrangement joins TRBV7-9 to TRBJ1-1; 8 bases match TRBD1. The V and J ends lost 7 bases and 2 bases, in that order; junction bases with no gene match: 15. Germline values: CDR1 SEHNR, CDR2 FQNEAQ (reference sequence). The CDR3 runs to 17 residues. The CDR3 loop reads CASNGPRQGTVNTEAFF. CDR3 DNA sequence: TGTGCCAGCAACGGGCCCCGACAGGGGACCGTAAACACTGAAGCTTTCTTT.

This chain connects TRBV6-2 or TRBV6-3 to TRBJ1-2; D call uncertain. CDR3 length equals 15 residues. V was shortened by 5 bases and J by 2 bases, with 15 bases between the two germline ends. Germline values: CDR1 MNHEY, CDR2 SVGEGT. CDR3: CASSKDPKRNYGYTF. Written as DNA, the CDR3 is TGTGCCAGCAGTAAAGACCCGAAGAGGAACTATGGCTACACCTTC.